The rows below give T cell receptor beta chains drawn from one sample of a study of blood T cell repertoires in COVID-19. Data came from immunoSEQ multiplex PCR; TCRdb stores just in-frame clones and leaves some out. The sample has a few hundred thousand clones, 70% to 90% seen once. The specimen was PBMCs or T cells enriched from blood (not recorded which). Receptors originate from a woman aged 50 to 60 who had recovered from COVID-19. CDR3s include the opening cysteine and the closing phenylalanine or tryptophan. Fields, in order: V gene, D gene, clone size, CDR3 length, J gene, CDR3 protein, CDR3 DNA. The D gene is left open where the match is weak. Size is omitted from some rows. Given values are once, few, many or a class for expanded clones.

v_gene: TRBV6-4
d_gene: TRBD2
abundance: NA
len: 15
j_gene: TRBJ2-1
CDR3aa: CASSRLAGGGGEQFF
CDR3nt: TGTGCCAGCAGTAGACTAGCGGGAGGAGGCGGTGAGCAGTTCTTC

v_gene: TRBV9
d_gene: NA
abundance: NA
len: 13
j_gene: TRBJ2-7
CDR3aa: CASSVNTAYEQYF
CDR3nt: TGTGCCAGCAGCGTAAACACCGCCTACGAGCAGTACTTC

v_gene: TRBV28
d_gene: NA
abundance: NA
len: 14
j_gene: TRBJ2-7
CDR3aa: CASSFFQGIYEQYF
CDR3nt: TGTGCCAGCAGTTTCTTCCAGGGGATCTACGAGCAGTACTTC

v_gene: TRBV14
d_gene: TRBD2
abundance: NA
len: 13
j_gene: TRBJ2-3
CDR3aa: CASSPGLAGRQYF
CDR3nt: TGTGCCAGCAGCCCGGGACTAGCGGGACGGCAGTATTTT

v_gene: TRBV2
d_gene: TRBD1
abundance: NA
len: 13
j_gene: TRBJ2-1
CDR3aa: CASRGTGGYEQFF
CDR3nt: TGTGCCAGCAGGGGGACAGGAGGCTATGAGCAGTTCTTC

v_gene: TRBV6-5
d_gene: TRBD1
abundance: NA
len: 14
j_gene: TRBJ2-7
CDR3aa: CASRTGGASYEQYF
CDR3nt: TGTGCCAGCAGAACAGGGGGCGCATCCTACGAGCAGTACTTC

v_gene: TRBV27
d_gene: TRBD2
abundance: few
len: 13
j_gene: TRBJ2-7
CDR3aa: CASSPRDYYEQYF
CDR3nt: TGTGCCAGCTCCCCCCGGGACTACTACGAGCAGTACTTC

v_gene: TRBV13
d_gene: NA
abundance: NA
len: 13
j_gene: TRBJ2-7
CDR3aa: CASSPDNSYEQYF
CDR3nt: TGTGCCAGCAGCCCAGACAACTCCTACGAGCAGTACTTC

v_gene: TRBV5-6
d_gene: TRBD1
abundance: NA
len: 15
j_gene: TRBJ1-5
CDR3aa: CASSLAGTANQPQHF
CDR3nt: TGTGCCAGCAGCTTGGCCGGGACAGCTAATCAGCCCCAGCATTTT

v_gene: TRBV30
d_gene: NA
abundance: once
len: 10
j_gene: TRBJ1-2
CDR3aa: CAWNRDGYTF
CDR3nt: TGTGCCTGGAACAGGGATGGCTACACCTTC

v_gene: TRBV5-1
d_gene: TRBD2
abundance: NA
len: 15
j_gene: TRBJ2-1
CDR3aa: CASSLELAGYNEQFF
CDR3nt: TGCGCCAGCAGCTTAGAACTAGCGGGCTACAATGAGCAGTTCTTC

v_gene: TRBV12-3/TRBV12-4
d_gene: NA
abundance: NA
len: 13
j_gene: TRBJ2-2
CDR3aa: CASSLWLAGELFF
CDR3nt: TGTGCCAGCAGTTTATGGCTAGCCGGGGAGCTGTTTTTT

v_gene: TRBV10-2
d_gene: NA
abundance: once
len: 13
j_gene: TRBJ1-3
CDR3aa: CASLGQGLNTIYF
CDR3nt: TGCGCCAGTCTGGGGCAGGGGCTTAACACCATATATTTT

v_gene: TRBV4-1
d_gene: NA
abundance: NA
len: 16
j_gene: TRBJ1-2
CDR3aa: CASSPSGAGNNGGYTF
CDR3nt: TGCGCCAGCAGCCCCAGCGGGGCAGGGAATAATGGTGGCTACACCTTC

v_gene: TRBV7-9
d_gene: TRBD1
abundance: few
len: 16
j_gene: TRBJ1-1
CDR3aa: CASSSPMGQGASEAFF
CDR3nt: TGTGCCAGCAGCTCGCCGATGGGGCAGGGGGCCTCTGAAGCTTTCTTT

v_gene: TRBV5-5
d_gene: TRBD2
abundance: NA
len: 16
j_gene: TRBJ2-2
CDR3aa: CASSVLAGQDTGELFF
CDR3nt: TGTGCCAGCAGCGTCTTAGCGGGACAAGACACCGGGGAGCTGTTTTTT

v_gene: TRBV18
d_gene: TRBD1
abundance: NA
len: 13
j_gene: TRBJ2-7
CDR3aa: CASSQGQQYEQYF
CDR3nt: TGTGCCAGCTCCCAGGGACAGCAGTACGAGCAGTACTTC

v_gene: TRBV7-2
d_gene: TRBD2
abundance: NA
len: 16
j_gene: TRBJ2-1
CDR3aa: CASSLVGTSGYNEQFF
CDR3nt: TGTGCCAGCAGCTTAGTCGGGACTAGCGGATACAATGAGCAGTTCTTC

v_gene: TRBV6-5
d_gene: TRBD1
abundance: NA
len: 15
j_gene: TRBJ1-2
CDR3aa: CASRFTDRVDYGYTF
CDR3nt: TGTGCCAGCAGATTCACTGACAGGGTGGACTATGGCTACACCTTC

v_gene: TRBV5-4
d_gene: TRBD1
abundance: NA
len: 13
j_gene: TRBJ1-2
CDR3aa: CASSVDRDALYTF
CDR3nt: TGTGCCAGCAGCGTGGACAGGGACGCACTCTACACCTTC

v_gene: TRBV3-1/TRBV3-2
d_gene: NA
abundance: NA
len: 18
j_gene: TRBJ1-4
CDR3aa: CASSQDGPGGATNEKLFF
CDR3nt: TGTGCCAGCAGCCAAGATGGTCCCGGAGGTGCAACTAATGAAAAACTGTTTTTT

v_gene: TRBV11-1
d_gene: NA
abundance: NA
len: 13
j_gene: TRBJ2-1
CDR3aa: CASSLLLGDEQFF
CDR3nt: TGTGCCAGCAGCTTACTCCTAGGCGATGAGCAGTTCTTC